One and the same sample provided the 20 T cell receptor beta chains below, sequenced in a study of cytomegalovirus exposure and HLA in healthy donors. Researchers ran the PCR with 60 Vbeta and 13 Jbeta primers. Assay: immunoSEQ multiplex PCR; the TCRdb copy retains only in-frame clones and omits some. This sample's table has some 110,000 clones. The specimen was PBMCs. The receptors come from a man aged 25-40 years in good health and CMV-seronegative.

V usage is TRBV14 and J usage is TRBJ2-7; the D is unclear. This CDR3 spans 12 amino acids. V was clipped by 3 bases and J by 4 bases, with 7 bases between them. Germline CDR1 and CDR2: SGHDN and FVKESK. The CDR3 sequence: CASSQVRYEQYF. The CDR3 coding sequence is TGTGCCAGCAGCCAGGTCAGGTACGAGCAGTACTTC.

J is TRBJ2-5 and V is TRBV7-9; D is possibly TRBD1 (6 bases). Germline-derived CDR1 and CDR2 are SEHNR and FQNEAQ (reference sequence). V was shortened by 1 base and J by 3 bases, with 12 bases between the two germline ends. The CDR3 loop spans 15 amino acids. The CDR3 is CASSLVSGQKETQYF. DNA of the CDR3: TGTGCCAGCAGCTTAGTAAGTGGACAGAAAGAGACCCAGTACTTC.

The chain links TRBV19 to TRBJ2-5; D is ambiguous. The better agreement between TRBJ2-7 and the DNA end casts doubt on the J call. This CDR3 contains 13 residues. From germline, CDR1 is LNHDA and CDR2 SQIVND (reference sequence). The DNA of the CDR3 is TGTGCCAGTAGCCCGCATGACTCCTACGAGCAGTACTTC. Its translation: CASSPHDSYEQYF.

This sequence joins TRBV28 and TRBJ1-1; D is perhaps TRBD1 (6 bases). V was pared by 2 bases and J by 5 bases, with 18 bases between. CDR1 MDHEN and CDR2 SYDVKM come from the germline V gene. The CDR3 extends over 16 amino acids. The CDR3 here is CASSLGVRGVWTEAFF. CDR3 in DNA: TGTGCCAGCAGTTTAGGGGTCAGGGGAGTTTGGACTGAAGCTTTCTTT.

The V and J genes are TRBV30 and TRBJ2-7, with 15 positions matching TRBD2. CDR3 length equals 14 residues. After removal of 6 bases from V and 8 bases from J, the junction contained 8 bases not matched to a gene. In germline, CDR1 is GTSNPN, CDR2 SVGIG (reference sequence). The CDR3 spells CACLSGTSGRQQYF. In DNA, the CDR3 is TGTGCCTGTTTATCCGGGACTAGCGGGAGGCAGCAGTACTTC.

The genes are TRBV4-1 and TRBJ1-5; D is undetermined. Trimming removed 4 bases at V and 6 bases at J, with 28 bases between. Germline V gene lookup returns CDR1 MGHRA and CDR2 YSYEKL. The CDR3 is 19 residues long. CDR3 sequence: CASSRSILAAETAGQPQHF. CDR3 bases: TGCGCCAGCAGCCGGAGTATCCTGGCGGCCGAAACGGCTGGTCAGCCCCAGCATTTT.

J is TRBJ2-4 and V is TRBV6-5; 7 nucleotides align to TRBD1. This CDR3 contains 15 residues. Germline lookup yields CDR1 MNHEY and CDR2 SVGAGI. Trimming cost V 0 bases and J 5 bases; bases outside gene matches: 4. For the CDR3, the DNA is TGTGCCAGCAGTTACTCTGGTCAGGGGGAAAACATTCAGTACTTC. Translated: CASSYSGQGENIQYF.

The chain is built from TRBV4-3 and TRBJ2-7; 8 bases match TRBD2. The CDR3 runs to 15 residues. Germline V CDR1 and CDR2: LGHNA, YSLEER. V was pared by 0 bases and J by 6 bases, with 7 bases of the junction left unmatched. Here the CDR3 DNA reads TGCGCCAGCAGCCAAGATACGGGAGGGCCGGTCGAGCAGTACTTC. Its translation is CASSQDTGGPVEQYF.

The V and J genes are TRBV15 and TRBJ2-1, with 11 positions matching TRBD2. The CDR3 spans 18 residues. Unmatched junction bases numbered 23, after V lost 3 bases and J lost 16 bases. The germline gives CDR1 LNHNV, CDR2 YYDKDF (reference sequence). CDR3 in amino acids: CATSSPQASGRSALRTFF. The DNA of the CDR3 is TGTGCCACCAGCAGCCCCCAGGCTAGCGGGAGGTCCGCGCTCAGGACCTTCTTC.

J is TRBJ2-5 and V is TRBV2, with a possible D match to TRBD1 (5 bases). Germline V gene sequence: CDR1 SNHLY, CDR2 FYNNEI. This CDR3 is 15 amino acids long. Trimming took 7 bases from V and 3 from J, leaving 18 bases between them. CDR3 nucleotides: TGTGCCAGCAATGGAAACAGCAGGGCGGAAGAGACCCAGTACTTC. Its protein is CASNGNSRAEETQYF.

The chain links TRBV30 to TRBJ1-1; a possible D gene is TRBD1 (6 bases). The CDR3 covers 15 residues. Germline V gene lookup returns CDR1 GTSNPN and CDR2 SVGIG (reference sequence). Between the trimmed V and J ends, which lost 3 bases and 2 bases, there was a span of 16 bases. In DNA, the CDR3 is TGTGCCTGGAGCCACGCTGAGACAGGTAACACTGAAGCTTTCTTT. Translated: CAWSHAETGNTEAFF.

The chain recombines TRBV2 with TRBJ2-7; D is undetermined. The CDR3 contains 13 residues. Germline V CDR1 and CDR2: SNHLY, FYNNEI. The ends were cut back, 7 bases at V and 4 bases at J, with 14 bases in the middle. The CDR3 sequence is CASTQRSFYEQYF. The CDR3 bases are TGTGCCAGCACCCAACGGAGCTTTTACGAGCAGTACTTC.

The chain joins TRBV28 to TRBJ2-2; 11 bases fit TRBD1. V shed 6 bases, J shed 4 bases, and the junction held 7 bases outside the gene matches. This CDR3 is 16 amino acids long. Germline V gene lookup returns CDR1 MDHEN and CDR2 SYDVKM. The CDR3: CASREGQGGRTGELFF. CDR3 DNA sequence: TGTGCCAGCAGGGAGGGACAGGGGGGCCGCACCGGGGAGCTGTTTTTT.

V is TRBV5-6 and J is TRBJ1-1, with 11 bases identical to TRBD1. CDR1 and CDR2 (germline): SGHDT, YYEEEE. The CDR3 is 14 amino acids. Trimming took 5 bases from V and 7 from J; bases not matched to a gene: 7. CDR3 in DNA: TGTGCCAGCAGGAGGACAGGGGGCCGACTTGAAGCTTTCTTT. Residues: CASRRTGGRLEAFF.

The chain carries TRBV28 and TRBJ2-3; TRBD1 matches 7 bases. CDR1 and CDR2 (germline): MDHEN, SYDVKM. The J segment lost 2 bases and the V segment lost 4 bases, leaving 3 bases of the junction unmatched. This CDR3 spans 14 amino acids. CDR3 in DNA: TGTGCCAGCAGTTACAGGGGATCCACAGATACGCAGTATTTT. Translation: CASSYRGSTDTQYF.

The rearrangement uses TRBV10-3 and TRBJ2-1; 9 bases match TRBD2. V lost 3 bases, J lost 12 bases, and 15 bases stayed unmatched. This CDR3 is 16 amino acids long. Germline lookup yields CDR1 ENHRY and CDR2 SYGVKD. CDR3 region: CAISDTAGGAPMTQFF. The DNA of the CDR3 is TGTGCCATCAGTGACACGGCGGGAGGGGCTCCAATGACGCAGTTCTTC.

The chain links TRBV11-2 to TRBJ2-1; tentative D call: TRBD1 (6 bases). Trimming took off 2 bases at V and 9 bases at J, with 11 bases between the two ends. The CDR3 covers 13 residues. The V gene's germline CDR1 is SGHAT and CDR2 FQNNGV. This chain's CDR3 is CASSLNRVAEQFF. The DNA of the CDR3 is TGTGCCAGCAGCTTAAACAGGGTCGCTGAGCAGTTCTTC.

This rearrangement joins TRBV5-1 to TRBJ2-1; 12 bases map to TRBD2. The V gene's germline CDR1 is SGHRS and CDR2 YFSETQ. The CDR3 consists of 18 residues. Trimming removed 1 base from V and 0 bases from J; junction bases left unmatched: 5. The CDR3 coding sequence is TGCGCCAGCAGCTTGCTCCTAGCGGGAGGGATCTCCTACAATGAGCAGTTCTTC. This gives the protein CASSLLLAGGISYNEQFF. Full variable domain (remainder filled in from reference TRBV5-1 and TRBJ2-1): KAGVTQTPRYLIKTRGQQVTLSCSPISGHRSVSWYQQTPGQGLQFLFEYFSETQRNKGNFPGRFSGRQFSNSRSEMNVSTLELGDSALYLCASSLLLAGGISYNEQFFGPGTRLTVL.

The genes are TRBV5-1 and TRBJ2-1; the D gene is possibly TRBD2 (5 bases). The CDR3 runs 17 residues. CDR1 is SGHRS and CDR2 is YFSETQ in the germline V gene. The ends were cut back, 3 bases at V and 3 bases at J, with 19 bases in the middle. CDR3 loop: CASSSGILAADYNEQFF. The DNA for the CDR3 is TGCGCCAGCAGCTCGGGAATTCTGGCAGCTGACTACAATGAGCAGTTCTTC.

The rearrangement uses TRBV9 and TRBJ2-3, with D possibly being TRBD1 (5 bases). V gave up 4 bases and J gave up 1 base, with 13 bases separating them. This CDR3 region has 15 residues. Per germline, CDR1 SGDLS and CDR2 YYNGEE. The DNA for the CDR3 is TGTGCCAGCAGCAAAATTGAAGGGGGCACAGATACGCAGTATTTT. Translating it yields CASSKIEGGTDTQYF.